Below, one T cell receptor (beta chain) is given with its context. The target antigen is unknown. The record originates from a study of T cell responses to AZD1222 COVID-19 vaccine. Study background: Second doses were pooled across both intervals (about 4 or about 12 weeks).

Clones were sequenced by immunoSEQ multiplex PCR, and TCRdb holds only the in-frame ones, with some missing. The table includes about 150,000 clones, about 93% detected once. CDR3 length: 16 amino acids. V dropped 4 bases and J dropped 0 bases, with 15 bases sitting between them. Germline V gene sequence: CDR1 LGHDT, CDR2 YNNKEL (reference sequence). Study-wide results and limits: The donors showed a predominance of white British ancestry and of females, with possible underestimation of clonal diversity. Among AZD1222 vaccinees, only six or seven were seropositive at baseline. When two AZD1222 doses had been given, Spike-specific TCR breadth and depth rose.

The TCR comes from an adult in good health. The sample consisted of peripheral blood, taken on day 0 of AZD1222 vaccination. The V call is TRBV3-1 (or the pseudogene TRBV3-2), the J call TRBJ1-1; D is perhaps TRBD1 (6 bases). In DNA form, the CDR3 reads TGTGCCAGCAGCCCAACCGGACAGCTAATGAACACTGAAGCTTTCTTT. It codes for CASSPTGQLMNTEAFF.